These 23 T cell receptor beta chains were sequenced from one sample in a study of blood T cell repertoires in COVID-19. TCRdb keeps only in-frame clones here, not all; method: immunoSEQ multiplex PCR. This table holds roughly 250,000 clones, roughly three quarters found once. Sequenced: peripheral blood. The receptors originated from a woman between 35 and 50 years old with active or convalescent COVID-19.

Concerning this clone: At the DNA level, this CDR3 is encoded by other sequences in the same sample as well. The gene calls are TRBV5-1 and TRBJ1-1; D is uncertain. Germline CDR1 is SGHRS and CDR2 is YFSETQ. The CDR3 has 13 amino acids. Deletions cut 2 bases from V and 1 base from J, with 6 bases between. CDR3 sequence (DNA): TGCGCCAGCAGCTTTCGAGGGAACACTGAAGCTTTCTTT. It is translated as CASSFRGNTEAFF.

The chain joins TRBV5-1 to TRBJ2-1; TRBD1 agrees at 9 bases. CDR1 and CDR2 from the germline V gene are SGHRS and YFSETQ. This CDR3 has 13 amino acids. Losses at the gene ends were 4 bases for V and 6 bases for J; bases not matched to a gene: 2. This CDR3 is CASSPGQGNEQFF. CDR3 sequence (DNA): TGCGCCAGCAGCCCGGGACAGGGCAATGAGCAGTTCTTC.

V is TRBV30 and J is TRBJ1-2; a weak D match, TRBD1 (5 bases). Germline assignment: CDR1 GTSNPN and CDR2 SVGIG (reference sequence). The CDR3 totals 15 residues. V was clipped by 0 bases and J by 3 bases, with 14 bases between them. The CDR3 spells CAWSVQHRSDYGYTF. The DNA for the CDR3 is TGTGCCTGGAGTGTACAACACAGGTCGGACTATGGCTACACCTTC.

V usage is TRBV4-2 and J usage is TRBJ1-1; D unresolved. CDR1 is LGHNA, CDR2 YNFKEQ, per germline. V was clipped by 5 bases and J by 0 bases, with 16 bases between them. The CDR3 spans 16 residues. CDR3 nucleotide sequence: TGTGCCAGCAGCTCCATCTCAGGATCATTGAACACTGAAGCTTTCTTT. Translation: CASSSISGSLNTEAFF.

The gene calls are TRBV5-1 and TRBJ2-1; tentatively, D is TRBD2 (7 bases). Deletions cut 0 bases from V and 0 bases from J, with 13 bases between. CDR1 and CDR2 from the germline V gene are SGHRS and YFSETQ. This CDR3 has 17 amino acids. Written as DNA, the CDR3 is TGCGCCAGCAGCTTGGCGGGGGGCCCAAGCTCCTACAATGAGCAGTTCTTC. Translated, it gives CASSLAGGPSSYNEQFF.

This chain uses TRBV19 with TRBJ2-3; unclear D gene. The CDR3 spans 15 residues. Trimming stripped 3 bases from V and 0 bases from J, with 10 bases between. Germline V gene data show CDR1 as LNHDA and CDR2 as SQIVND (reference sequence). CDR3 sequence: CASSIQLSSTDTQYF. In DNA form, the CDR3 reads TGTGCCAGTAGTATCCAACTAAGTAGCACAGATACGCAGTATTTT.

The J gene is TRBJ1-3, the V gene TRBV4-1; D remains unclear. The CDR3 totals 17 residues. In germline, CDR1 is MGHRA, CDR2 YSYEKL. The V end lost 0 bases, the J end lost 0 bases, and 12 bases lay between the germline ends. CDR3: CASSQEPSSNSGNTIYF. The CDR3 DNA follows: TGCGCCAGCAGCCAAGAGCCCTCTAGCAACTCTGGAAACACCATATATTTT.

The chain has TRBV6-4 and TRBJ2-3; 7 nucleotides agree with TRBD1. Germline CDR1 and CDR2: MRHNA and SNTAGT. CDR3 length: 14 amino acids. The ends lost 2 bases at V and 2 bases at J; junction bases unmatched: 1. CDR3 sequence: CASSDQGDTDTQYF. In DNA, the CDR3 is TGTGCCAGCAGTGACCAGGGGGACACAGATACGCAGTATTTT.

The genes are TRBV10-1 and TRBJ1-1; D perhaps matches TRBD1 (5 bases). Germline values: CDR1 WNHNN, CDR2 SYGVQD (reference sequence). CDR3 size: 15 residues. V was shortened by 0 bases and J by 3 bases, with 11 bases between the two germline ends. The CDR3 sequence is CASSESSGGYTEAFF. The CDR3 nucleotides are TGCGCCAGCAGTGAGTCGTCGGGGGGGTACACTGAAGCTTTCTTT.

The chain is built from TRBV11-2 and TRBJ2-2, with 7 positions matching TRBD2. The CDR3 sequence is 16 residues long. The V gene's germline CDR1 is SGHAT and CDR2 FQNNGV. The trim removed 3 bases at V and 6 bases at J, leaving 10 bases unmatched. CDR3 in DNA: TGTGCCAGCAGCTTCTTGAGCGGGATGGTGTCCGGGGAGCTGTTTTTT. Translated: CASSFLSGMVSGELFF.

The chain uses TRBV6-4 and TRBJ2-3; tentatively, D is TRBD1 (5 bases). V lost 4 bases and J lost 1, with 9 bases in between. The CDR3 contains 14 residues. Germline CDR1 reads MRHNA; CDR2 reads SNTAGT. The CDR3 DNA reads as TGTGCCAGCAGTGTTGACAGTCGCACAGATACGCAGTATTTT. Translation: CASSVDSRTDTQYF.

This clone has more than one count but fewer than ten. V gene TRBV5-6 combines with J gene TRBJ2-5; 7 bases align to TRBD2. V gave up 0 bases and J gave up 4 bases; unmatched junction bases: 3. Per the germline V gene, CDR1 is SGHDT and CDR2 is YYEEEE. This CDR3 has 14 amino acids. CDR3 region: CASSLVGRAETQYF. As DNA, the CDR3 is TGTGCCAGCAGCTTGGTGGGGAGGGCAGAGACCCAGTACTTC.

The CDR3 protein is CASSLVGPDTEAFF. In DNA, the CDR3 is TGCGCCAGCAGCTTGGTGGGGCCCGACACTGAAGCTTTCTTT. The chain couples TRBV5-1 to TRBJ1-1; the D gene is possibly TRBD1 (5 bases). The CDR3 runs 14 residues. Trimming stripped 0 bases from V and 3 bases from J, with 9 bases between. The germline CDR1 and CDR2 sequences are SGHRS and YFSETQ.

This clone was counted only a few times. The chain combines TRBV7-2 with TRBJ2-1; D call uncertain. CDR3 length equals 12 residues. Trimming left V 0 bases short and J 9 bases short, with 6 bases between. Germline-derived CDR1 and CDR2 are SGHTA and FQGNSA. CDR3 bases: TGTGCCAGCAGCTTAGCACGGGTTGAGCAGTTCTTC. This gives the protein CASSLARVEQFF. The entire variable domain, with the rest obtained from reference TRBV7-2 and TRBJ2-1, is as follows: GAGVSQSPSNKVTEKGKDVELRCDPISGHTALYWYRQSLGQGLEFLIYFQGNSAPDKSGLPSDRFSAERTGGSVSTLTIQRTQQEDSAVYLCASSLARVEQFFGPGTRLTVL.

The chain has TRBV6-1 and TRBJ2-3; TRBD2 agrees at 9 bases. The V segment lost 0 bases and the J segment 6 bases; nucleotides outside the gene matches: 7. The germline V gene encodes CDR1 MNHNS and CDR2 SASEGT. The CDR3 extends over 16 amino acids. CDR3 in amino acids: CASSEAWRGGVDTQYF. CDR3 coding DNA: TGTGCCAGCAGTGAAGCGTGGCGGGGGGGCGTGGATACGCAGTATTTT.

This chain links TRBV4-2 with TRBJ1-1; no clear D. The CDR3 covers 17 residues. Germline V lookup: CDR1 LGHNA, CDR2 YNFKEQ. V lost 0 bases to trimming and J lost 0 bases, with 14 bases between them. CDR3 sequence reads: CASSQDLNSLMNTEAFF. The CDR3 nucleotides read TGTGCCAGCAGCCAAGATCTGAACAGTCTCATGAACACTGAAGCTTTCTTT.

The chain uses TRBV3-1 (or the pseudogene TRBV3-2) and TRBJ1-1; D may be TRBD1 (6 bases). CDR1 and CDR2 (germline): LGHDT, YNNKEL (reference sequence). Trimming shortened V by 1 base and J by 1 base, and 7 bases separated the two germline ends. CDR3 size: 14 residues. The CDR3 reads CASSQAQGNTEAFF. The DNA for the CDR3 is TGTGCCAGCAGCCAAGCACAGGGGAACACTGAAGCTTTCTTT.

This clone was seen more than once but under ten times. The chain is built from TRBV15 and TRBJ1-1; the D is unclear. CDR3 length: 12 amino acids. CDR1 is LNHNV and CDR2 is YYDKDF in the germline V gene (reference sequence). Trimming cost V 8 bases and J 5 bases, with 12 bases left between them. In DNA form, the CDR3 reads TGTGCCACCCGACTAGTGAGTACTGAAGCTTTCTTT. Translated, it gives CATRLVSTEAFF.

V gene TRBV7-6 combines with J gene TRBJ2-1; perhaps TRBD2 as D (6 bases). Trimming shortened V by 7 bases and J by 9 bases, and 25 bases separated the two germline ends. The CDR3 is 16 amino acids. The germline CDR1 and CDR2 sequences are SGHVS and FNYEAQ. The CDR3 loop is CASTPRRGALRSEQFF. CDR3 nucleotide sequence: TGTGCCAGCACACCCAGGAGGGGAGCCCTTCGAAGTGAGCAGTTCTTC.

The chain couples TRBV9 to TRBJ2-7, with a weak D call TRBD1 (5 bases). The CDR3 covers 14 residues. Trimming removed 0 bases from V and 7 bases from J, with 14 bases in between. Germline V CDR1 and CDR2: SGDLS, YYNGEE. The CDR3: CASSVGWQGEEQYV. CDR3 in DNA: TGTGCCAGCAGCGTAGGGTGGCAGGGTGAAGAGCAGTACGTC.

V gene TRBV24-1 combines with J gene TRBJ2-3; the D gene is possibly TRBD1 (6 bases). Germline V gene data show CDR1 as KGHDR and CDR2 as SFDVKD. Trimming took off 8 bases at V and 3 bases at J, with 17 bases between the two ends. The CDR3 length is 15 residues. The CDR3 here is CATTGAGRSTDTQYF. CDR3 in DNA: TGTGCCACCACAGGGGCAGGACGTTCGACAGATACGCAGTATTTT.

The chain uses TRBV11-1 and TRBJ2-7, with TRBD1 matching 7 bases. After removal of 5 bases from V and 0 bases from J, the junction contained 1 base not matched to a gene. The CDR3 contains 13 residues. Looked up from germline, CDR1 is SGHAT and CDR2 is FQDESV (reference sequence). CDR3 protein: CASSDRVSYEQYF. DNA of the CDR3: TGTGCCAGCAGCGACAGGGTCTCCTACGAGCAGTACTTC.

This chain connects TRBV11-2 to TRBJ1-5; D unresolved. Germline CDR1 reads SGHAT; CDR2 reads FQNNGV. Trimming cost V 5 bases and J 0 bases, with 5 bases left between them. The CDR3 extends over 13 amino acids. The DNA for the CDR3 is TGTGCCAGCAGCCAGTATAGCAATCAGCCCCAGCATTTT. Encoded protein: CASSQYSNQPQHF.